This paragraph covers one T cell receptor (beta chain) sequence. A sample-barcoded 5' primer and a J-beta primer mix were used in a second PCR of about 6 to 12 cycles. TCRdb reprocessed the 5' RACE reads with MiXCR, giving one entry per CDR3 protein. The sample comprises some 1.4 million distinct CDR3 sequences, 42% of which are singletons, and roughly 8.2% rests with the top ten. The data are from a study of blood T cells in healthy people across ages. The CDR3 has 13 amino acids. The ends were cut back, 6 bases at V and 1 base at J, with 8 bases in the middle. This sequence originates from a woman between 18 and 29 years old in good health. The specimen was blood. The V call is TRBV12-3 or TRBV12-4, the J call TRBJ2-3; D unclear. DNA for the CDR3: TGTGCCAGCAGGCTTGCTCGCACAGATACGCAGTATTTT. The encoded protein is CASRLARTDTQYF.